Included here is one T cell receptor (beta chain) sequence, with context. This specimen comes from a study of T cell changes during pregnancy in multiple sclerosis. The repertoire was sequenced with immunoSEQ multiplex PCR; TCRdb's copy has only in-frame clones and lacks some. The repertoire includes 55,000 or so clones, just under 90% of them detected once, and around 0.57% sits in the top ten. The CDR3 sequence is 19 residues long. Deletions cut 0 bases from V and 2 bases from J, with 22 bases between. Germline assignment: CDR1 KGHSH and CDR2 LQKENI. The chain recombines TRBV18 with TRBJ2-5; D may be TRBD1 (6 bases). The sequencing used CD4+ T cells from peripheral blood mononuclear cells, collected in the first trimester of pregnancy. The TCR was taken from a female donor with multiple sclerosis, enrolled in a pregnancy study. The CDR3 loop is CASSPPMSSDRTLQETQYF. For the CDR3, the DNA is TGTGCCAGCTCACCACCGATGTCGTCTGACAGGACCCTTCAAGAGACCCAGTACTTC.